Listed here are 7 T cell receptor beta chains from one sample, sequenced in a study of regulatory T cells in long-lasting Graves disease. Indicated time point: persistent/refractory GD, antithyroid drugs over 5 years with positive TRAb. Scientists built the TCR library using RNA that was extracted from PBMCs. TCR beta libraries were built with iRepertoire HTBI primers and Arm-PCR of CDR3 regions. TCRdb re-called the multiplex PCR reads through MiXCR, storing one row per CDR3 protein. The data show approximately 290,000 distinct CDR3 sequences, 22% seen once. This specimen consisted of peripheral blood mononuclear cells (PBMCs), obtained when the disease was refractory, from a patient treated with antithyroid drugs. The receptors were gathered from a female donor with Graves disease.

This clonotype was counted a few times. V and J are TRBV20-1 and TRBJ1-1, with no clear D. The CDR3 totals 12 residues. Germline V gene data show CDR1 as DFQATT and CDR2 as SNEGSKA (reference sequence). The germline V and J ends were trimmed by 2 bases and 2 bases, with 6 bases remaining between them. For the CDR3, the DNA is TGCAGTGCTAGACGGAGTAACACTGAAGCTTTCTTT. This codes for CSARRSNTEAFF.

This clonotype appeared a few times. This chain connects TRBV2 to TRBJ2-3; 8 bases align to TRBD1. Germline V lookup: CDR1 SNHLY, CDR2 FYNNEI. The CDR3 is 15 residues long. V lost 6 bases and J lost 0; bases outside the gene matches: 5. CDR3 protein: CASSPWTGSTDTQYF. The CDR3 DNA reads as TGTGCCAGCAGCCCCTGGACAGGGAGCACAGATACGCAGTATTTT.

The chain joins TRBV11-2 to TRBJ2-7; D is ambiguous. The V gene's germline CDR1 is SGHAT and CDR2 FQNNGV. The CDR3 has 17 residues. The V end lost 4 bases, the J end lost 0 bases, and 19 bases lay between the germline ends. DNA for the CDR3: TGTGCCAGCAGCTCCCCATCCACATACCCCTACTCCTACGAGCAGTACTTC. Translating it yields CASSSPSTYPYSYEQYF.

In its sample, this clonotype was seen a few times. The V gene is TRBV19, the J gene TRBJ2-3; 10 bases align to TRBD2. Losses at the gene ends were 5 bases for V and 2 bases for J; bases not matched to a gene: 7. Germline values: CDR1 LNHDA, CDR2 SQIVND (reference sequence). This CDR3 region has 16 residues. CDR3 in amino acids: CASSHLAGADTDTQYF. The CDR3, as DNA: TGTGCCAGTAGTCACCTAGCGGGAGCGGACACAGATACGCAGTATTTT.

The gene calls are TRBV20-1 and TRBJ2-7, with 12 bases aligning to TRBD1. Germline V gene lookup returns CDR1 DFQATT and CDR2 SNEGSKA (reference sequence). The CDR3 is 14 residues long. Losses at the gene ends were 4 bases for V and 6 bases for J; bases not matched to a gene: 7. The CDR3 DNA reads as TGCAGTGCTAAAGCCGGGACAGGGGGCGGCGAGCAGTACTTC. Translating gives CSAKAGTGGGEQYF.

This clonotype has at least ten counts. The chain employs TRBV11-2 and TRBJ2-1; a possible D gene is TRBD2 (6 bases). V was clipped by 6 bases and J by 7 bases, with 13 bases between them. This CDR3 has 13 residues. Looked up from germline, CDR1 is SGHAT and CDR2 is FQNNGV. CDR3 residues: CASRPWRGNEQFF. The CDR3 DNA follows: TGTGCCAGCAGACCCTGGAGGGGAAATGAGCAGTTCTTC.

Concerning this clonotype: This sequence may be a read error, since a much larger clone differs from it by one base. This chain connects TRBV12-3 or TRBV12-4 to TRBJ2-2; 9 nucleotides agree with TRBD1. The CDR3 length is 15 residues. Unmatched junction bases numbered 4, after V lost 7 bases and J lost 1 base. CDR3 sequence reads: CASKGGQGNTGELFF. Here the CDR3 DNA reads TGTGCCAGCAAGGGGGGACAGGGGAACACCGGGGAGCTGTTTTTT.